This is a list of T cell receptor beta chains from one sample in a study of shared T cell receptors in the human thymus. TCRdb keeps only in-frame clones here, not all; method: immunoSEQ multiplex PCR. The data show roughly 560,000 clones, around three quarters seen once. These data also featured in a second study, about human thymus T cells.

Input material: thymocytes. All receptors derive from a boy under two years old with a congenital heart defect. The CDR3 runs from the conserved cysteine through the conserved F or W. A D gene is named only where the DNA matches it firmly. The listing skips clone size in some rows; elsewhere it reads once, few, many or a size class.

CDR3 length: 17
clone size: .
V gene: TRBV5-4
J gene: TRBJ2-1
D gene: .
CDR3 DNA: TGTGCCAGCAGCTCATTTGGTAGACAGGGAGGTTACAATGAGCAGTTCTTC
CDR3 protein: CASSSFGRQGGYNEQFF

CDR3 length: 15
clone size: .
V gene: TRBV7-8
J gene: TRBJ2-7
D gene: .
CDR3 DNA: TGTGCCAGCAGCTTAGGTCGAGGGGGTTCCTACGAGCAGTACTTC
CDR3 protein: CASSLGRGGSYEQYF

CDR3 length: 12
clone size: .
V gene: TRBV9
J gene: TRBJ2-3
D gene: .
CDR3 DNA: TGTGCCAGCAGCGGAGCCACAGATACGCAGTATTTT
CDR3 protein: CASSGATDTQYF

CDR3 length: 13
clone size: .
V gene: TRBV7-9
J gene: TRBJ2-1
D gene: TRBD2
CDR3 DNA: TGTGCCAGCAGTAGAGCGGGAGGGCAGGGGCAGTTCTTC
CDR3 protein: CASSRAGGQGQFF

CDR3 length: 18
clone size: once
V gene: TRBV4-3
J gene: TRBJ2-2
D gene: TRBD2
CDR3 DNA: TGCGCCAGCAGCCCCAGACGGGAGGGGGGGAGGGACACCGGGGAGCTGTTTTTT
CDR3 protein: CASSPRREGGRDTGELFF

CDR3 length: 16
clone size: .
V gene: TRBV27
J gene: TRBJ2-3
D gene: .
CDR3 DNA: TGTGCCAGCAGTTTATTTGTCGGCGGGACCCCGAACCTGCAGTATTTT
CDR3 protein: CASSLFVGGTPNLQYF

CDR3 length: 14
clone size: .
V gene: TRBV28
J gene: TRBJ1-4
D gene: TRBD1
CDR3 DNA: TGTGCCAGCAGTTCGGGACAGGGATTTGAAAAACTGTTTTTT
CDR3 protein: CASSSGQGFEKLFF

CDR3 length: 14
clone size: few
V gene: TRBV29-1
J gene: TRBJ2-3
D gene: .
CDR3 DNA: TGCAGCGTTGACACAGGAAAACCCACAGATACGCAGTATTTT
CDR3 protein: CSVDTGKPTDTQYF

CDR3 length: 19
clone size: .
V gene: TRBV5-1
J gene: TRBJ2-3
D gene: TRBD2
CDR3 DNA: TGCGCCAGCAGCTTGAGCTGTAGCGGGCATCAACTAGACACAGATACGCAGTATTTT
CDR3 protein: CASSLSCSGHQLDTDTQYF

CDR3 length: 18
clone size: .
V gene: TRBV15
J gene: TRBJ2-1
D gene: TRBD2
CDR3 DNA: TGTGCCACCAGCAGAGCGACTAGCGGGAGTGGGTCCTACAATGAGCAGTTCTTC
CDR3 protein: CATSRATSGSGSYNEQFF

CDR3 length: 15
clone size: .
V gene: TRBV25-1
J gene: TRBJ2-7
D gene: TRBD1
CDR3 DNA: TGTGCCAGCAGTCCGGGACAGCCGAGCTCCTACGAGCAGTACTTC
CDR3 protein: CASSPGQPSSYEQYF

CDR3 length: 22
clone size: .
V gene: TRBV4-1
J gene: TRBJ2-2
D gene: TRBD2
CDR3 DNA: TGCGCCAGCAGCCCTAAGAGGCCCCGGCGAGTAGCGGGAGGCCCGAACACCGGGGAGCTGTTTTTT
CDR3 protein: CASSPKRPRRVAGGPNTGELFF

CDR3 length: 13
clone size: .
V gene: TRBV12-5
J gene: TRBJ1-1
D gene: .
CDR3 DNA: TGTGCTAGTGGTTTGGTAGCCGGGACTGAAGCTTTCTTT
CDR3 protein: CASGLVAGTEAFF

CDR3 length: 14
clone size: .
V gene: TRBV4-3
J gene: TRBJ2-1
D gene: TRBD2
CDR3 DNA: TGCGCCAGCAGCCACCTAGCGGGAGGGGGTGAGCAGTTCTTC
CDR3 protein: CASSHLAGGGEQFF

CDR3 length: 15
clone size: .
V gene: TRBV25-1
J gene: TRBJ1-4
D gene: TRBD1
CDR3 DNA: TGTGCCAGCAGTGAATCCCCACAGGGGTCTGAAAAACTGTTTTTT
CDR3 protein: CASSESPQGSEKLFF

CDR3 length: 13
clone size: .
V gene: TRBV30
J gene: TRBJ2-2
D gene: .
CDR3 DNA: TGTGCCTGGGGGGGGGCTGCTACCGGGGAGCTGTTTTTT
CDR3 protein: CAWGGAATGELFF

CDR3 length: 12
clone size: .
V gene: TRBV29-1
J gene: TRBJ2-5
D gene: .
CDR3 DNA: TGCAGCGTTGAACTGTCTCAAGAGACCCAGTACTTC
CDR3 protein: CSVELSQETQYF

CDR3 length: 15
clone size: .
V gene: TRBV28
J gene: TRBJ2-7
D gene: TRBD1
CDR3 DNA: TGTGCCAGCAGTACGACAGGGGGCGACTCCTACGAGCAGTACTTC
CDR3 protein: CASSTTGGDSYEQYF

CDR3 length: 15
clone size: .
V gene: TRBV29-1
J gene: TRBJ1-2
D gene: .
CDR3 DNA: TGCAGCGTTGAGGGAAGGGACATCCTCTACTATGGCTACACCTTC
CDR3 protein: CSVEGRDILYYGYTF

CDR3 length: 19
clone size: .
V gene: TRBV4-2
J gene: TRBJ1-4
D gene: TRBD1
CDR3 DNA: TGTGCCAGCAGCCAAGATTGGGGACAGGGGACTCGGGCTAATGAAAAACTGTTTTTT
CDR3 protein: CASSQDWGQGTRANEKLFF

CDR3 length: 16
clone size: .
V gene: TRBV5-1
J gene: TRBJ2-1
D gene: TRBD2
CDR3 DNA: TGCGCCAGCAGCATGCCGGGACTAGCGGGGATCAATGAGCAGTTCTTC
CDR3 protein: CASSMPGLAGINEQFF

CDR3 length: 14
clone size: .
V gene: TRBV15
J gene: TRBJ2-7
D gene: .
CDR3 DNA: TGTGCCACCAGCAGAGATAGGAGTCTCTACGAGCAGTACTTC
CDR3 protein: CATSRDRSLYEQYF

CDR3 length: 14
clone size: few
V gene: TRBV5-4
J gene: TRBJ1-1
D gene: .
CDR3 DNA: TGTGCCAGCAGCTCCCCGGGGGACTCGGCTGAAGCTTTCTTT
CDR3 protein: CASSSPGDSAEAFF

CDR3 length: 19
clone size: once
V gene: TRBV5-1
J gene: TRBJ2-1
D gene: TRBD1
CDR3 DNA: TGCGCCAGCACCTCTAGGACAGGGCCCGGATCATTAGCCAATGGTGAGCAGTTCTTC
CDR3 protein: CASTSRTGPGSLANGEQFF

CDR3 length: 13
clone size: few
V gene: TRBV19
J gene: TRBJ1-2
D gene: .
CDR3 DNA: TGTGCCAGTTGGTGCAGGGGATATTATGGCTACACCTTC
CDR3 protein: CASWCRGYYGYTF

CDR3 length: 15
clone size: .
V gene: TRBV5-6
J gene: TRBJ2-7
D gene: .
CDR3 DNA: TGTGCCAGCAGCTTGGGGGCCGGCCCCCACTACGAGCAGTACTTC
CDR3 protein: CASSLGAGPHYEQYF

CDR3 length: 14
clone size: .
V gene: TRBV27
J gene: TRBJ2-7
D gene: TRBD1
CDR3 DNA: TGTGCCAGCAGTTTGGGGACAGGAGACAACGAGCAGTACTTC
CDR3 protein: CASSLGTGDNEQYF

CDR3 length: 16
clone size: .
V gene: TRBV28
J gene: TRBJ2-5
D gene: .
CDR3 DNA: TGTGCCAGCAGTTTAACCCCGGCAGGGGGGCAAGAGACCCAGTACTTC
CDR3 protein: CASSLTPAGGQETQYF

CDR3 length: 18
clone size: .
V gene: TRBV5-6
J gene: TRBJ1-1
D gene: .
CDR3 DNA: TGTGCCAGCAGCCCCGGGGGGCACCCCGGGCCTTGGGGGACTGAAGCTTTCTTT
CDR3 protein: CASSPGGHPGPWGTEAFF

CDR3 length: 17
clone size: .
V gene: TRBV4-1
J gene: TRBJ1-4
D gene: TRBD1
CDR3 DNA: TGCGCCAGCAGCCAATATATAACCGGGACAGAGAATGAAAAACTGTTTTTT
CDR3 protein: CASSQYITGTENEKLFF

CDR3 length: 16
clone size: .
V gene: TRBV28
J gene: TRBJ2-7
D gene: TRBD2
CDR3 DNA: TGTGCCAGCAGTTCCGGGACTAGCGGGTTATCGTACGAGCAGTACTTC
CDR3 protein: CASSSGTSGLSYEQYF

CDR3 length: 15
clone size: .
V gene: TRBV15
J gene: TRBJ2-1
D gene: TRBD1
CDR3 DNA: TGTGCCACCAGCAGGGGACAGGGATACTTCAATGAGCAGTTCTTC
CDR3 protein: CATSRGQGYFNEQFF

CDR3 length: 13
clone size: .
V gene: TRBV2
J gene: TRBJ2-7
D gene: .
CDR3 DNA: TGTGCCAGCAGTACAGGGATGGGGGCCGAGCAGTACTTC
CDR3 protein: CASSTGMGAEQYF

CDR3 length: 17
clone size: .
V gene: TRBV4-1
J gene: TRBJ1-1
D gene: .
CDR3 DNA: TGCGCCAGCAGCCTCCGTTCAAAGGACAGTCCGAACACTGAAGCTTTCTTT
CDR3 protein: CASSLRSKDSPNTEAFF

CDR3 length: 16
clone size: .
V gene: TRBV29-1
J gene: TRBJ2-5
D gene: TRBD2
CDR3 DNA: TGCAGCGTTGAATTTAGGGCGGGGGGGGTTCAAGAGACCCAGTACTTC
CDR3 protein: CSVEFRAGGVQETQYF